This entry lists 21 T cell receptor beta chains sequenced from one sample in a study of blood T cell repertoires in COVID-19. Only in-frame clones appear in the TCRdb table, and some are missing; sequencing was by immunoSEQ multiplex PCR. The sample has about 320,000 clones, roughly 90% seen once. The specimen was peripheral blood. These receptors were taken from a young man who had recovered from COVID-19.

J is TRBJ1-1 and V is TRBV9; TRBD1 matches at 8 bases. V lost 5 bases, J lost 4 bases, and 7 bases stayed unmatched. The CDR3 consists of 14 residues. Germline V gene data show CDR1 as SGDLS and CDR2 as YYNGEE. As DNA, the CDR3 is TGTGCCAGCAGTGCACAGGGGGGTCGCACTGAAGCTTTCTTT. It specifies CASSAQGGRTEAFF.

The chain couples TRBV4-3 to TRBJ1-1; D gene ambiguous. This CDR3 has 14 residues. Per germline, CDR1 LGHNA and CDR2 YSLEER. V dropped 0 bases and J dropped 2 bases, with 7 bases sitting between them. CDR3 sequence (DNA): TGCGCCAGCAGCCAAGAGTACAGCAACACTGAAGCTTTCTTT. Protein: CASSQEYSNTEAFF.

The chain links TRBV18 to TRBJ1-1, with TRBD1 identical over 9 bases. Trimming removed 5 bases from V and 7 bases from J; junction bases left unmatched: 5. The CDR3 length is 13 residues. Germline CDR1 reads KGHSH; CDR2 reads LQKENI. CDR3 nucleotide sequence: TGTGCCAGCTCAAACGGACAGGGGAGTGAAGCTTTCTTT. Translated: CASSNGQGSEAFF.

The V and J genes are TRBV7-9 and TRBJ1-5, with 10 bases matching TRBD1. The CDR3 has 16 residues. CDR1 and CDR2 from the germline V gene are SEHNR and FQNEAQ (reference sequence). Germline trimming cut 1 base from V and 4 bases from J; bases unmatched to any gene: 4. CDR3: CASSLVTGGLNQPQHF. The CDR3, as DNA: TGTGCCAGCAGCTTAGTGACAGGGGGCTTGAATCAGCCCCAGCATTTT.

CDR3 DNA sequence: TGTGCCAGCAGCGGGCAGGGGGCCGCGGGGGCTTTCTTT. Its translation: CASSGQGAAGAFF. This rearrangement joins TRBV9 to TRBJ1-1; TRBD1 aligns across 8 bases. The CDR3 runs 13 residues. With 3 bases clipped from V and 11 bases from J, the junction kept 9 bases outside the gene matches. Germline V CDR1 and CDR2: SGDLS, YYNGEE.

The chain is built from TRBV7-2 and TRBJ1-4; no definite D call. Germline CDR1 and CDR2: SGHTA and FQGNSA. The V gene lost 5 bases and the J gene lost 1 base, with 14 bases spanning the gap. The CDR3 sequence is 16 residues long. The CDR3 here is CASSPKRRETNEKLFF. The CDR3 bases are TGTGCCAGCAGCCCGAAGCGTCGAGAAACTAATGAAAAACTGTTTTTT.

The V gene is TRBV25-1, the J gene TRBJ2-1; perhaps TRBD1 as D (6 bases). Trimming stripped 4 bases from V and 8 bases from J, with 9 bases between. Looked up from germline, CDR1 is MGHDK and CDR2 is SYGVNS. This CDR3 has 12 residues. CDR3 sequence reads: CASSAGEYEQFF. DNA for the CDR3: TGTGCCAGCAGTGCAGGGGAGTATGAGCAGTTCTTC.

The genes are TRBV11-2 and TRBJ1-4; possible D gene TRBD1, 5 bases. This CDR3 is built from 13 residues. Trimming left V 3 bases short and J 7 bases short, with 9 bases between. Germline CDR1 and CDR2: SGHAT and FQNNGV. The CDR3 nucleotides are TGTGCCAGCAGCTTTACACAGGCTGAAAAACTGTTTTTT. Its protein product is CASSFTQAEKLFF.

This clone was detected only once. V usage is TRBV4-1 and J usage is TRBJ2-1; TRBD2 agrees at 10 bases. The germline V gene has CDR1 MGHRA and CDR2 YSYEKL. This CDR3 spans 16 amino acids. V shed 6 bases, J shed 3 bases, and the junction held 8 bases outside the gene matches. CDR3 coding DNA: TGCGCCAGCAGACACTTCGGGACTAGCGACTACAATGAGCAGTTCTTC. This sequence encodes CASRHFGTSDYNEQFF.

Concerning this clone: This sample includes further DNA sequences coding for the same CDR3. The chain combines TRBV19 with TRBJ2-2; no clear D. The CDR3 length is 12 residues. V dropped 5 bases and J dropped 3 bases, with 4 bases sitting between them. Per the germline V gene, CDR1 is LNHDA and CDR2 is SQIVND (reference sequence). The CDR3 sequence is CASSPYTGELFF. CDR3 coding DNA: TGTGCCAGTAGTCCCTACACCGGGGAGCTGTTTTTT.

The J gene is TRBJ2-5, the V gene TRBV7-3; TRBD1 agrees at 11 bases. In germline, CDR1 is SGHTA, CDR2 FQGTGA. The CDR3 is 15 residues long. Trimming took 6 bases from V and 4 from J; bases not matched to a gene: 7. The CDR3 DNA is TGTGCCAGCAGTTTCGGACAGGGGGCACGAGAGACCCAGTACTTC. Its translation is CASSFGQGARETQYF.

This chain links TRBV7-2 with TRBJ2-2, with 7 bases aligning to TRBD2. Unmatched junction bases numbered 8, after V lost 1 base and J lost 0 bases. The CDR3 loop spans 18 amino acids. CDR1 SGHTA and CDR2 FQGNSA come from the germline V gene. The CDR3 is CASSLGVPGGANTGELFF. The CDR3 DNA is TGTGCCAGCAGCTTAGGAGTCCCGGGAGGCGCGAACACCGGGGAGCTGTTTTTT.

The chain links TRBV7-9 to TRBJ2-7; D gene uncertain. There are 13 residues in the CDR3. Trimming stripped 11 bases from V and 5 bases from J, with 19 bases between. From germline, CDR1 is SEHNR and CDR2 FQNEAQ (reference sequence). This chain's CDR3 is CASAASSFNEQYF. Here the CDR3 DNA reads TGTGCCTCCGCGGCTAGTTCATTTAACGAGCAGTACTTC.

This rearrangement joins TRBV27 to TRBJ2-7, with 7 bases that match TRBD2. Germline lookup yields CDR1 MNHEY and CDR2 SMNVEV (reference sequence). The CDR3 is made up of 15 amino acids. V shed 3 bases and J 2 bases; nucleotides not matched to a gene: 7. The CDR3, as DNA: TGTGCCAGCAGTTTTTCTAGCGGAGACACCTACGAGCAGTACTTC. Translating gives CASSFSSGDTYEQYF.

CDR3 in amino acids: CATSDRTGSYGYTF. CDR3 sequence (DNA): TGTGCCACCAGCGACAGGACGGGGAGCTATGGCTACACCTTC. The chain employs TRBV6-6 and TRBJ1-2; weak D call: TRBD1 (6 bases). V lost 10 bases and J lost 4, with 19 bases in between. From germline, CDR1 is MNHNY and CDR2 SVGAGI (reference sequence). The length of the CDR3 is 14 residues.

The chain joins TRBV12-3 or TRBV12-4 to TRBJ2-7, with D unclear. CDR3 length equals 11 residues. V was cut by 4 bases and J by 2 bases, with 3 bases left in between. Here the CDR3 DNA reads TGTGCCAGCAGTTCCACCTACGAGCAGTACTTC. It yields the protein CASSSTYEQYF.

This clone was found a few times. This chain joins TRBV27 and TRBJ1-2; the match to TRBD1 covers 7 bases. The V gene's germline CDR1 is MNHEY and CDR2 SMNVEV (reference sequence). This CDR3 is built from 13 residues. With 4 bases clipped from V and 3 bases from J, the junction kept 2 bases outside the gene matches. Here the CDR3 DNA reads TGTGCCAGCAGTTCCGGACAGGACTATGGCTACACCTTC. Translating it yields CASSSGQDYGYTF.

V gene TRBV5-5 combines with J gene TRBJ1-4; 7 nucleotides agree with TRBD1. The ends lost 5 bases at V and 7 bases at J; junction bases unmatched: 8. This CDR3 is 14 amino acids long. Germline V lookup: CDR1 SGHKS, CDR2 YYEKEE (reference sequence). CDR3 in amino acids: CASSLRDSGEKLFF. CDR3 DNA sequence: TGTGCCAGCAGTCTCCGGGACAGCGGTGAAAAACTGTTTTTT. Full variable domain (remainder filled in from reference TRBV5-5 and TRBJ1-4): DAGVTQSPTHLIKTRGQQVTLRCSPISGHKSVSWYQQVLGQGPQFIFQYYEKEERGRGNFPDRFSARQFPNYSSELNVNALLLGDSALYLCASSLRDSGEKLFFGSGTQLSVL.

The V call is TRBV10-3, the J call TRBJ2-7; 10 bases line up with TRBD2. V shed 0 bases, J shed 1 base, and the junction held 3 bases outside the gene matches. The CDR3 sequence is 16 residues long. Germline V CDR1 and CDR2: ENHRY, SYGVKD. CDR3 residues: CAISESPGLASYEQYF. CDR3 in DNA: TGTGCCATCAGTGAGTCTCCGGGACTAGCGTCCTACGAGCAGTACTTC.

V and J are TRBV14 and TRBJ2-1, with 11 bases fitting TRBD2. The CDR3 contains 15 residues. The ends lost 8 bases at V and 0 bases at J; junction bases unmatched: 3. Per the germline V gene, CDR1 is SGHDN and CDR2 is FVKESK. The CDR3 spells CASPTSGSSYNEQFF. The CDR3 nucleotides read TGTGCCAGCCCCACTAGCGGGAGCTCCTACAATGAGCAGTTCTTC. The full variable domain, its missing parts supplied by reference TRBV14 and TRBJ2-1, is EAGVTQFPSHSVIEKGQTVTLRCDPISGHDNLYWYRRVMGKEIKFLLHFVKESKQDESGMPNNRFLAERTGGTYSTLKVQPAELEDSGVYFCASPTSGSSYNEQFFGPGTRLTVL.

The chain is built from TRBV6-2 or TRBV6-3 and TRBJ1-5, with 7 bases matching TRBD1. J lost 4 bases, V lost 4 bases, and 4 bases had no gene match. Germline CDR1 and CDR2: MNHEY and SVGEGT. The CDR3 extends over 14 amino acids. CDR3 amino acids: CASSSTGENQPQHF. The CDR3 bases are TGTGCCAGCAGTTCTACAGGGGAAAATCAGCCCCAGCATTTT.